The table lists the clone carrying this T cell receptor (beta chain) with many counts. Its specificity is not known. These data originate in a study of T cells after yellow fever vaccination. Study-wide findings and caveats: The presence of abundant clonotypes contaminating from the bulk population was possible in FACS-sorted repertoires. Boosting was followed by the reappearance of most primary-vaccination clones (roughly 95% CD4, roughly 90% CD8). A secondary response was less intense yet reached its peak sooner, at day 5 versus 15.

As TCR cDNA was made by 5'RACE template switching, a universal primer site and UMIs were added. MiXCR, run by TCRdb on the 5' RACE reads, gives a single entry per CDR3 protein. This table holds approximately 300,000 distinct CDR3 sequences, about 6.9% found once. This clonotype originated in a man aged 18 to 29 who received the YFV17D yellow fever vaccine. Sequenced here: PBMCs, sampled around 45 days after the first yellow fever vaccination.

This CDR3 is CASRPGPGAEQFF. Here the CDR3 DNA reads TGTGCCAGCAGACCCGGTCCTGGGGCCGAGCAGTTCTTC. This chain links TRBV6-2 or TRBV6-3 with TRBJ2-1; D might be TRBD1 (5 bases). Per germline, CDR1 MNHEY and CDR2 SVGEGT. V lost 6 bases and J 10 bases, leaving 16 bases between the germline ends. CDR3 length: 13 residues.